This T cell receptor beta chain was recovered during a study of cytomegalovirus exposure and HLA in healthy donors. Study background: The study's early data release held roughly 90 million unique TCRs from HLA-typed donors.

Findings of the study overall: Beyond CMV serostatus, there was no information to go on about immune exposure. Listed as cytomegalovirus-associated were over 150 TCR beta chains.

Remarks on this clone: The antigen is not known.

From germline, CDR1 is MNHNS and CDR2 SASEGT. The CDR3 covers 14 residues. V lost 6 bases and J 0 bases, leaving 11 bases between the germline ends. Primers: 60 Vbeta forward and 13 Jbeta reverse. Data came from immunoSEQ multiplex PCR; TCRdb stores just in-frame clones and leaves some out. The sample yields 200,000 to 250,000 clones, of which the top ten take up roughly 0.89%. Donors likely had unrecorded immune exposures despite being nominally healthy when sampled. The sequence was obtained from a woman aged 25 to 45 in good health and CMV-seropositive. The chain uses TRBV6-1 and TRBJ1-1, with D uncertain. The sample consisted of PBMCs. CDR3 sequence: CASSSTGLNTEAFF. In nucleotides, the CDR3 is TGTGCCAGCAGCTCCACGGGGTTGAACACTGAAGCTTTCTTT.